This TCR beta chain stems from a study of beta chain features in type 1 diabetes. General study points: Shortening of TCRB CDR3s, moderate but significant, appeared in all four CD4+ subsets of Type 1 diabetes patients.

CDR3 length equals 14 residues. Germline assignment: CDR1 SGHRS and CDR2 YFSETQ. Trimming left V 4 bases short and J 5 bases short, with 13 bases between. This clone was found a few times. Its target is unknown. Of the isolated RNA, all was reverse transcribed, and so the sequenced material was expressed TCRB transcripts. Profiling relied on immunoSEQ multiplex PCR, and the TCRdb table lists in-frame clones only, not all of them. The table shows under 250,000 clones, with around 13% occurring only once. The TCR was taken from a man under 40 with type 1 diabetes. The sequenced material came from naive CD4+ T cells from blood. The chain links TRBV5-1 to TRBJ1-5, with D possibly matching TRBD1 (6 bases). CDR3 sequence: CASSPQGVDQPQHF. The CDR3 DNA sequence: TGCGCCAGCAGCCCACAGGGAGTGGATCAGCCCCAGCATTTT.